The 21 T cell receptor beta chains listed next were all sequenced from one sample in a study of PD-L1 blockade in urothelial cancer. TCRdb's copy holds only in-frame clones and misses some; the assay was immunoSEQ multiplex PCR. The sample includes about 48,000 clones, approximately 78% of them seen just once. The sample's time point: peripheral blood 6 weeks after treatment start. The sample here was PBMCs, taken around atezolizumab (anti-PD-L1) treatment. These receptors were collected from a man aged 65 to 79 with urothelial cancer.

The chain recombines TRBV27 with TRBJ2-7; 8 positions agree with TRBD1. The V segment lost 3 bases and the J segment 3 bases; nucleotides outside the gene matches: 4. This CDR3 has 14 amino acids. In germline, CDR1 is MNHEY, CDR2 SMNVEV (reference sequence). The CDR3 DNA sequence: TGTGCCAGCAGTTTGATGACAGGGGACTACGAGCAGTACTTC. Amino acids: CASSLMTGDYEQYF.

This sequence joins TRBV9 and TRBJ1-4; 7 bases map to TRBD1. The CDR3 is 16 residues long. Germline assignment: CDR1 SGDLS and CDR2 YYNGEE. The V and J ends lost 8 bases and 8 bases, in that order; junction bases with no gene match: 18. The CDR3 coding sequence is TGTGCCAGGATCCCCTCAGCAAAGACAGGGAGCGAAAAACTGTTTTTT. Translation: CARIPSAKTGSEKLFF.

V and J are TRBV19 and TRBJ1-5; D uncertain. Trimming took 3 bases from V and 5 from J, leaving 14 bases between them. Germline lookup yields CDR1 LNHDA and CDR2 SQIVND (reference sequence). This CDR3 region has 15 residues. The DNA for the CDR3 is TGTGCCAGTAGTATGCAGTCAGGTTTCTATCAGCCCCAGCATTTT. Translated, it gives CASSMQSGFYQPQHF.

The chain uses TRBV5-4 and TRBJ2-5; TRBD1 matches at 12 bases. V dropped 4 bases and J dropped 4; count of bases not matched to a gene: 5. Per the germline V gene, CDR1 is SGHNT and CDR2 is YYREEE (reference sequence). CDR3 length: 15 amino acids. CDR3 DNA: TGTGCCAGCAGCGGGACAGGGGGCGCCGGAGAGACCCAGTACTTC. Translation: CASSGTGGAGETQYF.

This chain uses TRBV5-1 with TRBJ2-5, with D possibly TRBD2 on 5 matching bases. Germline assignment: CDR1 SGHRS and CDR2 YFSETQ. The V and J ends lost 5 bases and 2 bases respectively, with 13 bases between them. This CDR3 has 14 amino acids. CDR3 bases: TGCGCCAGCAGGGAGGATAGGAGGCAAGAGACCCAGTACTTC. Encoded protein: CASREDRRQETQYF.

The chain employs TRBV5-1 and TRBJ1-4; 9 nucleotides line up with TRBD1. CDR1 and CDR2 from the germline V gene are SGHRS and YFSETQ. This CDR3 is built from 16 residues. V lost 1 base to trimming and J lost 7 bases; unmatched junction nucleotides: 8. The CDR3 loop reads CASSLSGTGMREKLFF. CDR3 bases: TGCGCCAGCAGCTTGTCCGGGACAGGGATGCGTGAAAAACTGTTTTTT.

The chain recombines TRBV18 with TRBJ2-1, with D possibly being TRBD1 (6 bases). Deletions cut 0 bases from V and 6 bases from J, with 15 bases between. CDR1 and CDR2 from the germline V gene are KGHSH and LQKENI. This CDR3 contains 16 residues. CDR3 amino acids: CASSPPKQGIGNEQFF. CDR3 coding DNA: TGTGCCAGCTCACCACCGAAACAGGGAATAGGCAATGAGCAGTTCTTC.

The CDR3 is CASRGTSGRTDTQYF. CDR3 DNA sequence: TGTGCCAGCAGGGGGACTAGCGGGAGAACAGATACGCAGTATTTT. The J gene is TRBJ2-3, the V gene TRBV2; 14 bases line up with TRBD2. Germline CDR1 is SNHLY and CDR2 is FYNNEI. This CDR3 has 15 residues. J gave up 3 bases and V 6 bases, and 2 bases lay outside the gene matches.

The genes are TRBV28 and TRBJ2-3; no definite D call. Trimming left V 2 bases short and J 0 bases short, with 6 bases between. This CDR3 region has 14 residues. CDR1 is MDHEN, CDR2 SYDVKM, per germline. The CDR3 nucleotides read TGTGCCAGCAGTTTAGGGCAGAGCACAGATACGCAGTATTTT. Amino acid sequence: CASSLGQSTDTQYF.

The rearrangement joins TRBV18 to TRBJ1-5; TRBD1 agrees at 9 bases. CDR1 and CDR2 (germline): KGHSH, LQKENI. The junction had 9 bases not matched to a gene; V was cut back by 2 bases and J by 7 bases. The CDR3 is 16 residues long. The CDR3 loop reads CASSPTGQGLGQPQHF. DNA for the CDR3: TGTGCCAGCTCACCAACGGGACAGGGACTCGGGCAGCCCCAGCATTTT.

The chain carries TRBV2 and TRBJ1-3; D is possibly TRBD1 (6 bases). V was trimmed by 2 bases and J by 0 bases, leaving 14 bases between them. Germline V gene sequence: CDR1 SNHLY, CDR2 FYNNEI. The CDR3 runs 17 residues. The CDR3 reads CASSEMPGEDSGNTIYF. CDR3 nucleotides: TGTGCCAGCAGTGAAATGCCAGGGGAAGACTCTGGAAACACCATATATTTT.

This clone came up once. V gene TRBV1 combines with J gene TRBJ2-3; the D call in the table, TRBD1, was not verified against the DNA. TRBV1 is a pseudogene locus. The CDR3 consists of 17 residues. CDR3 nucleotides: TGCACCAGCAGCCAAGTTCCCGGGACACCATGCACAGATACGCAGTATTTT. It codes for CTSSQVPGTPCTDTQYF.

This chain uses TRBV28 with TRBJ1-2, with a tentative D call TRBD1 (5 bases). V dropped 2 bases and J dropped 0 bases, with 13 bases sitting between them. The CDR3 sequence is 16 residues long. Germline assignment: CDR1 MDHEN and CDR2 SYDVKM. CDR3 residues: CASSLAGLGPNYGYTF. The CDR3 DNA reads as TGTGCCAGCAGTTTAGCGGGGTTGGGACCTAACTATGGCTACACCTTC.

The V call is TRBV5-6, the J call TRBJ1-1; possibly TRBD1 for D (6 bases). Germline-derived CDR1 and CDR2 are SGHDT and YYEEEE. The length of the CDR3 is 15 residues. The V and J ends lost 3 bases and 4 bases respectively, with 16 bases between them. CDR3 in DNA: TGTGCCAGCAGCTCTACAGGGAGAGGGTTCACTGAAGCTTTCTTT. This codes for CASSSTGRGFTEAFF.

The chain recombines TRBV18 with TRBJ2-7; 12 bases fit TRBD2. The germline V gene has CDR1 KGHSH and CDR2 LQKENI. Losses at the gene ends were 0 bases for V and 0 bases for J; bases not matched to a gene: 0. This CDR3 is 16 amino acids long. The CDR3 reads CASSPPTSGGSYEQYF. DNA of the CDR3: TGTGCCAGCTCACCACCGACTAGCGGGGGCTCCTACGAGCAGTACTTC.

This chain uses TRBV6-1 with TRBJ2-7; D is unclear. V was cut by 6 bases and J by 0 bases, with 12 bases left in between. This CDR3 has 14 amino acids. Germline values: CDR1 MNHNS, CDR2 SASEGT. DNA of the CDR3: TGTGCCAGCAGGACTCTACCTGACTCCTACGAGCAGTACTTC. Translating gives CASRTLPDSYEQYF.

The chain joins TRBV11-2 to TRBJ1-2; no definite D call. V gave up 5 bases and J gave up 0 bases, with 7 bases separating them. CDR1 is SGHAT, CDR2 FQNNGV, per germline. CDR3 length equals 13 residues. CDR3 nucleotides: TGTGCCAGCAGCCTGTCCTCTAACTATGGCTACACCTTC. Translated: CASSLSSNYGYTF.

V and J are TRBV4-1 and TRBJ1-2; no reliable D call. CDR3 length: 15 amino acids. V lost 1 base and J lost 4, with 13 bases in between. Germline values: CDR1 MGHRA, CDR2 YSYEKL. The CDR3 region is CASSQARGISYGYTF. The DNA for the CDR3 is TGCGCCAGCAGCCAAGCGCGAGGGATCAGCTATGGCTACACCTTC.

CDR3 nucleotide sequence: TGTGCCAGTAGTCGTCGGGGGGACCGGGAGCTGTTTTTT. Amino acid sequence: CASSRRGDRELFF. The V gene is TRBV19, the J gene TRBJ2-2; 7 nucleotides agree with TRBD2. J gave up 9 bases and V 5 bases, and 6 bases lay outside the gene matches. This CDR3 contains 13 residues. Germline assignment: CDR1 LNHDA and CDR2 SQIVND (reference sequence).

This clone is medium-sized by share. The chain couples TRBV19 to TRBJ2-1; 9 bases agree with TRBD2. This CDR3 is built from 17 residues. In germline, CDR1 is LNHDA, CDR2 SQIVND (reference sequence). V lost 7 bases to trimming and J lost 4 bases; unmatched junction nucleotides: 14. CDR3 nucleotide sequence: TGTGCCAGTACCCTCGGGCGGGAGGGGGAAGGATACAATGAGCAGTTCTTC. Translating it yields CASTLGREGEGYNEQFF.

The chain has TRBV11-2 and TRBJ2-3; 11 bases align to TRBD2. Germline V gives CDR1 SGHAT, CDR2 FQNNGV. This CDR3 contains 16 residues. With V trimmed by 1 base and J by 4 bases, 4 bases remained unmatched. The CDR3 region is CASSLGSGRGSDTQYF. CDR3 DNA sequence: TGTGCCAGCAGCTTAGGTAGCGGGAGGGGATCAGATACGCAGTATTTT.